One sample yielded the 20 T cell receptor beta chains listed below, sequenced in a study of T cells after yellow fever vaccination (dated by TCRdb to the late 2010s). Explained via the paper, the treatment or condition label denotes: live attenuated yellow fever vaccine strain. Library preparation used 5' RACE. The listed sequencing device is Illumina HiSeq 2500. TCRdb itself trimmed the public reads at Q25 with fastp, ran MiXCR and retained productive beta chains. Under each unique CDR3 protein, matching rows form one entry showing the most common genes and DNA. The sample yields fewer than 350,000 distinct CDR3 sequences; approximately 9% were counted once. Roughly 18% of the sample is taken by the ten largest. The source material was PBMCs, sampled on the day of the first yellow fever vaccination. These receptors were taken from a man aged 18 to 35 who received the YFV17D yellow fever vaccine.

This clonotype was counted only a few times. The CDR3: CASSFGLAGEKTQYF. Written as DNA, the CDR3 is TGTGCCAGCAGCTTCGGACTAGCGGGGGAGAAGACCCAGTACTTC. The chain is built from TRBV6-1 and TRBJ2-5; the match to TRBD2 covers 13 bases. Germline CDR1 MNHNS, CDR2 SASEGT. The CDR3 consists of 15 residues. J gave up 6 bases and V 6 bases, and 7 bases lay outside the gene matches.

CDR3 sequence reads: CASSQPGTGGEKLFF. The CDR3 region has the DNA TGCGCCAGCAGCCAACCCGGGACAGGCGGTGAAAAACTGTTTTTT. The chain has TRBV4-3 and TRBJ1-4; TRBD1 aligns across 8 bases. This CDR3 has 15 residues. The V gene end was trimmed by 2 bases and the J gene end by 7 bases; junction bases not matched to a gene: 6. Looked up from germline, CDR1 is LGHNA and CDR2 is YSLEER.

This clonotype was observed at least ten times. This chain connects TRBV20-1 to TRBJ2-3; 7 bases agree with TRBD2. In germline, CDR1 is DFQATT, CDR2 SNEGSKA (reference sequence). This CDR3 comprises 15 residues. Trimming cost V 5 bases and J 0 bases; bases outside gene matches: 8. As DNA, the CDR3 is TGCAGTGCTGGCCCCCAAGCGGGGAGCACAGATACGCAGTATTTT. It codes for CSAGPQAGSTDTQYF.

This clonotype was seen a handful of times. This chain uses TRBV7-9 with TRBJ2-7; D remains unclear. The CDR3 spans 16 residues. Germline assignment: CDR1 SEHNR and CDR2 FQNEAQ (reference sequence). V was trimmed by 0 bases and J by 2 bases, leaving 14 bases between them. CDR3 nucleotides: TGTGCCAGCAGCTTAGCGCGAGGTAAAGTAGCCTACGAGCAGTACTTC. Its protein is CASSLARGKVAYEQYF. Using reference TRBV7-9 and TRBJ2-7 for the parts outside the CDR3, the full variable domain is DTGVSQNPRHKITKRGQNVTFRCDPISEHNRLYWYRQTLGQGPEFLTYFQNEAQLEKSRLLSDRFSAERPKGSFSTLEIQRTEQGDSAMYLCASSLARGKVAYEQYFGPGTRLTVT.

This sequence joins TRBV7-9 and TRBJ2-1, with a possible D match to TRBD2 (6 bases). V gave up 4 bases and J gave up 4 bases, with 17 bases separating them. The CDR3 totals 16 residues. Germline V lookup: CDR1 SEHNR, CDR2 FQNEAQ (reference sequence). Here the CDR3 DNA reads TGTGCCAGCAGCTCGACCGGGGGTTTTCGATACAATGAGCAGTTCTTC. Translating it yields CASSSTGGFRYNEQFF.

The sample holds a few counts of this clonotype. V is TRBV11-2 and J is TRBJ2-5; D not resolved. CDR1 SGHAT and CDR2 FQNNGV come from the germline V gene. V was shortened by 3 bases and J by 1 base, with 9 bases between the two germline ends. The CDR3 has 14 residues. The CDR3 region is CASSFTASQETQYF. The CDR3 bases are TGTGCCAGCAGCTTTACGGCTAGCCAAGAGACCCAGTACTTC.

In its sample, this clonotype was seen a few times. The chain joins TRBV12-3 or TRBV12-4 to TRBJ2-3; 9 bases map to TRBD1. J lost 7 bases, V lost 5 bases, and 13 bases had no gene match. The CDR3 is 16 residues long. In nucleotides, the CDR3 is TGTGCCAGCAGTCCCCCCGGGACAGGGCGGTCGAATACGCAGTATTTT. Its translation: CASSPPGTGRSNTQYF.

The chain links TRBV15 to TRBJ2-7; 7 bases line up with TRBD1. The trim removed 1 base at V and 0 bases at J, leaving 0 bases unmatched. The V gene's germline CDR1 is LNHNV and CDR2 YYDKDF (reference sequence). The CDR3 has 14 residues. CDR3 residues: CATSRGTGSYEQYF. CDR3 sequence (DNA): TGTGCCACCAGCAGAGGGACAGGCTCCTACGAGCAGTACTTC. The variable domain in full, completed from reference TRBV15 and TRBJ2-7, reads DAMVIQNPRYQVTQFGKPVTLSCSQTLNHNVMYWYQQKSSQAPKLLFHYYDKDFNNEADTPDNFQSRRPNTSFCFLDIRSPGLGDTAMYLCATSRGTGSYEQYFGPGTRLTVT.

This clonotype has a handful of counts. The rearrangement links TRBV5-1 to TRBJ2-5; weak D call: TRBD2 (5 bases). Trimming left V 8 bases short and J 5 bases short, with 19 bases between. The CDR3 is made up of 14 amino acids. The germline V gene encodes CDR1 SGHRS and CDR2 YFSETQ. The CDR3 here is CASSRGSWEETQYF. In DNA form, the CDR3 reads TGCGCCAGTTCCCGCGGTAGCTGGGAGGAGACCCAGTACTTC.

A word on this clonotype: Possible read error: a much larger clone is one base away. The CDR3 coding sequence is TGTGCCAGTACCCCCCCGAGGGGAGGGGTAGGTCAGCCCCAGCATTTT. Its protein is CASTPPRGGVGQPQHF. The chain combines TRBV19 with TRBJ1-5, with a possible D match to TRBD1 (5 bases). CDR3 length: 16 amino acids. V lost 7 bases and J 6 bases, leaving 22 bases between the germline ends. CDR1 and CDR2 from the germline V gene are LNHDA and SQIVND (reference sequence).

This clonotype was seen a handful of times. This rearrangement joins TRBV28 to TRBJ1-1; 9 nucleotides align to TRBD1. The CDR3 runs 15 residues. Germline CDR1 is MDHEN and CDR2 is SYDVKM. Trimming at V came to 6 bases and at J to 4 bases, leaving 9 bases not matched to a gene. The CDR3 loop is CASSLTRTGVTEAFF. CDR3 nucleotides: TGTGCCAGCAGCTTAACCCGGACAGGGGTCACTGAAGCTTTCTTT.

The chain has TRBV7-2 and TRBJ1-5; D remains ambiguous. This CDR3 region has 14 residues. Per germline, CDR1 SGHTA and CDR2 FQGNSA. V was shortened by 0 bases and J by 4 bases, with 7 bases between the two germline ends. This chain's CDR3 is CASSLAYGNQPQHF. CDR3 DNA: TGTGCCAGCAGCTTAGCGTACGGGAATCAGCCCCAGCATTTT. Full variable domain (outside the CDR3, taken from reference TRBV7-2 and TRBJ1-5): GAGVSQSPSNKVTEKGKDVELRCDPISGHTALYWYRQSLGQGLEFLIYFQGNSAPDKSGLPSDRFSAERTGGSVSTLTIQRTQQEDSAVYLCASSLAYGNQPQHFGDGTRLSIL.

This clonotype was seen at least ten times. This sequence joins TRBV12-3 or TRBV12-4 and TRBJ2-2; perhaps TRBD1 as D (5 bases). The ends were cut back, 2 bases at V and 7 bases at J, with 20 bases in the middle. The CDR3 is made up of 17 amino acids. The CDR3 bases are TGTGCCAGCAGTTTACATCCAGGGCAGGGATGGGGCGGGGAGCTGTTTTTT. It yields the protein CASSLHPGQGWGGELFF.

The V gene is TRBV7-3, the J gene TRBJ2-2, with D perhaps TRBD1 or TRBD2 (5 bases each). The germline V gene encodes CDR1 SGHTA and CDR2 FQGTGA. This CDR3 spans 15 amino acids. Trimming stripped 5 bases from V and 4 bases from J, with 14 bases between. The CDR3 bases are TGTGCCAGCAGCCCCACCGGGACGACCACCGGGGAGCTGTTTTTT. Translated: CASSPTGTTTGELFF.

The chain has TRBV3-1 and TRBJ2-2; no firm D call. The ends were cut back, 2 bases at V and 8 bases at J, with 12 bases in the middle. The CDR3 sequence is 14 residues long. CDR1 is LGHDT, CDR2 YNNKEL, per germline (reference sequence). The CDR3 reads CASSQYYRAGELFF. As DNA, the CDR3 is TGTGCCAGCAGCCAATACTACAGAGCTGGGGAGCTGTTTTTT.

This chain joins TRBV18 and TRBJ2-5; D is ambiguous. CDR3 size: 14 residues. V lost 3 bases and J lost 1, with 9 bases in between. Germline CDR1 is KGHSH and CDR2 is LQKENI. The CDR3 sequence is CASSPRVVQETQYF. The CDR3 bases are TGTGCCAGCTCACCTCGGGTGGTCCAAGAGACCCAGTACTTC.

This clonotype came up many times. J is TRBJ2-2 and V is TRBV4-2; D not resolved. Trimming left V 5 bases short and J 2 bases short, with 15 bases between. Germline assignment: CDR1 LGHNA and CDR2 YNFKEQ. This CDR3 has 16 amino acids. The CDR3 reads CASSTGAALNTGELFF. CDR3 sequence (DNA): TGTGCCAGCAGCACCGGCGCGGCACTCAACACCGGGGAGCTGTTTTTT.

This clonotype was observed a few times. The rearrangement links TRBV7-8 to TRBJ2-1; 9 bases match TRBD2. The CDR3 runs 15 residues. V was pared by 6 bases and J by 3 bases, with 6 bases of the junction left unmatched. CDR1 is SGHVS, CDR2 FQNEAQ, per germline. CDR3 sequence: CASRGASGDYNEQFF. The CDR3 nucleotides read TGTGCCAGCAGAGGTGCTAGCGGGGACTACAATGAGCAGTTCTTC.

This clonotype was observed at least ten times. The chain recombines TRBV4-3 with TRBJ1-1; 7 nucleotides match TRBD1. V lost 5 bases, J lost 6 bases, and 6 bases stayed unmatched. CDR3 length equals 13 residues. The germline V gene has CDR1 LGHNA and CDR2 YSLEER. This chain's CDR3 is CASSSFQGAEAFF. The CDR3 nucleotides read TGCGCCAGCAGCTCCTTTCAGGGGGCTGAAGCTTTCTTT.

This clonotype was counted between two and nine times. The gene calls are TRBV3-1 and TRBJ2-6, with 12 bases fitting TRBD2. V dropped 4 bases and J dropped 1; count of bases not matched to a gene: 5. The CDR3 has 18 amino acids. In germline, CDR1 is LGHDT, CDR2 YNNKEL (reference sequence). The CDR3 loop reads CASSPLAGGISGANVLTF. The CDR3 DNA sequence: TGTGCCAGCAGCCCCCTAGCGGGGGGGATTTCTGGGGCCAACGTCCTGACTTTC.